This T cell receptor beta chain stems from a study of T-cell memory formation after mild COVID-19. This CDR3 has 14 residues. CDR1 and CDR2 (germline): SGHKS, YYEKEE (reference sequence). The V and J ends lost 2 bases and 11 bases respectively, with 14 bases between them. Study-wide findings and caveats: What remained unconfirmed was the SARS-CoV-2 specificity of second-wave clones peaking on day 37.

To note about this clonotype: What it binds is not known.

TCRdb reanalysed the 5' RACE reads using MiXCR and keeps one entry per CDR3 protein. Of 300,000 to 350,000 distinct CDR3 sequences in the sample, over 10% were seen once. Input material: PBMCs or a T cell subset sorted from them (not recorded which). This clonotype was obtained from a man younger than 35 who had mild COVID-19 (a few samples of this study predate the infection). Cell type and time point are not known. The chain recombines TRBV5-5 with TRBJ1-6; maybe TRBD1 (5 bases). The CDR3: CASSFRQFVAPLHF. The CDR3 DNA is TGTGCCAGCAGCTTCAGACAGTTTGTGGCACCCCTCCACTTT.